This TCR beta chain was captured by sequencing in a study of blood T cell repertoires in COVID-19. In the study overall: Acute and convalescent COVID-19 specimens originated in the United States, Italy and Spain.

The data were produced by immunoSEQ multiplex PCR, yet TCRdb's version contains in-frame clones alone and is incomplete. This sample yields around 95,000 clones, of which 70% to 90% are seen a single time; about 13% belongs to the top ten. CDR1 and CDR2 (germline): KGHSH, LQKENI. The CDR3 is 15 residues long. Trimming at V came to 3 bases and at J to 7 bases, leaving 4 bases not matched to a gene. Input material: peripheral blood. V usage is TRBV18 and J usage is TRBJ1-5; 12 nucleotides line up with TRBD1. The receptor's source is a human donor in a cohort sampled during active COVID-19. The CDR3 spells CASSPGTGGFQPQHF. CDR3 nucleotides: TGTGCCAGCTCACCCGGGACAGGGGGCTTCCAGCCCCAGCATTTT.